The next 13 T cell receptor beta chains were all read from a single sample in a study of shared clonotypes between healthy human individuals (TCRdb year 2020). Libraries were made using the immunoSEQ multiplex PCR assay. TCRdb obtained this table from immuneACCESS and retained in-frame rearrangements with V and J assigned. These tables miss some clones; where compared with another copy, unresolved V genes account for less than half of the shortfall, and the remainder is unexplained. This sample comprises nearly 1 million clones, less than 85% of them detected only once. The ten largest clones capture about 1.5% of the sample. What was sequenced was memory CD4+ T cells sorted from blood. This sample's cell subset or site label indicates: CD45RA-negative fraction. Receptor source: a young man in good health.

As to this clone: This clone may be a read error of a much larger clone one base away. Other nucleotide sequences from this sample produce the same CDR3. The chain joins TRBV10-3 to TRBJ2-7, with D hard to call. Germline loops: CDR1 ENHRY, CDR2 SYGVKD. The V end was cut by 2 bases, the J end by 4 bases, with 3 bases between. This CDR3 region has 11 residues. CDR3 DNA sequence: TGTGCCATCAGTGAGGGGTACGAGCAGTACTTC. Encoded protein: CAISEGYEQYF.

This clone showed up many times. The V gene is TRBV11-3, the J gene TRBJ1-1, with D possibly matching TRBD1 (5 bases). Deletions cut 5 bases from V and 11 bases from J, with 18 bases between. Germline assignment: CDR1 SGHNT and CDR2 YENEEA. The CDR3 is 13 amino acids. CDR3 DNA sequence: TGTGCCAGCAGCGCCGGGGGAGGGGCGCCTGCTTTCTTT. The encoded protein is CASSAGGGAPAFF.

This chain links TRBV27 with TRBJ2-4; TRBD1 is a possible D gene (6 bases). This CDR3 is built from 13 residues. Germline values: CDR1 MNHEY, CDR2 SMNVEV (reference sequence). The V and J ends lost 2 bases and 15 bases respectively, with 17 bases between them. CDR3 sequence reads: CASSLNRQGRLYF. In nucleotides, the CDR3 is TGTGCCAGCAGTTTAAACCGGCAGGGGCGGTTGTACTTC.

The chain is built from TRBV7-8 and TRBJ2-4, with 10 bases matching TRBD1. Germline CDR1 SGHVS, CDR2 FQNEAQ. V shed 4 bases and J 6 bases; nucleotides not matched to a gene: 6. The CDR3 spans 15 residues. The CDR3 region is CASSSSDRGRNIQYF. The CDR3 DNA reads as TGTGCCAGCAGCTCGTCAGACAGGGGGCGAAACATTCAGTACTTC.

V gene TRBV2 combines with J gene TRBJ2-7, with a tentative D call TRBD1 (5 bases). The CDR3 is 13 amino acids. Trimming took 2 bases from V and 4 from J, leaving 9 bases between them. Germline V gene data show CDR1 as SNHLY and CDR2 as FYNNEI. The CDR3 DNA reads TGTGCCAGCAGTGAAAGACAGTTATACGAGCAGTACTTC. Translation: CASSERQLYEQYF.

The chain joins TRBV30 to TRBJ2-7, with 8 bases matching TRBD1. CDR3 length: 13 amino acids. Unmatched junction bases numbered 5, after V lost 5 bases and J lost 2 bases. Germline V gene sequence: CDR1 GTSNPN, CDR2 SVGIG (reference sequence). In DNA form, the CDR3 reads TGTGCCTGGTCCCAGGGGGCGACCTACGAGCAGTACTTC. Translation: CAWSQGATYEQYF.

The rearrangement uses TRBV11-1 and TRBJ2-7, with TRBD1 matching over 10 bases. Trimming cost V 6 bases and J 4 bases; bases outside gene matches: 9. CDR1 SGHAT and CDR2 FQDESV come from the germline V gene (reference sequence). The CDR3 is 15 amino acids. The CDR3 region is CASSQTGTGVYEQYF. The CDR3 nucleotides are TGTGCCAGCAGTCAAACCGGGACAGGGGTATACGAGCAGTACTTC.

V gene TRBV30 combines with J gene TRBJ2-3; 10 positions match TRBD2. Per the germline V gene, CDR1 is GTSNPN and CDR2 is SVGIG (reference sequence). The trim removed 7 bases at V and 4 bases at J, leaving 11 bases unmatched. The CDR3 totals 15 residues. The CDR3 loop reads CAYGVSGGPADTQYF. CDR3 nucleotides: TGTGCCTACGGGGTTAGCGGGGGGCCGGCAGATACGCAGTATTTT.

The chain couples TRBV6-5 to TRBJ1-2; D gene uncertain. This CDR3 spans 14 amino acids. V shed 2 bases and J shed 4 bases, with 11 bases lying between them. CDR1 is MNHEY and CDR2 is SVGAGI in the germline V gene. CDR3 sequence (DNA): TGTGCCAGCAGTTACAAGGGCATGGTCTATGGCTACACCTTC. Translated: CASSYKGMVYGYTF.

The chain joins TRBV25-1 to TRBJ1-1; D perhaps matches TRBD1 (5 bases). Germline V lookup: CDR1 MGHDK, CDR2 SYGVNS. CDR3 length equals 13 residues. Trimming removed 11 bases at V and 5 bases at J, with 18 bases between. For the CDR3, the DNA is TGTGCCGCCGCCGGGACCCGCCAAACTGAAGCTTTCTTT. Its protein is CAAAGTRQTEAFF.

The genes are TRBV7-8 and TRBJ1-5; possible D gene TRBD1, 5 bases. Germline assignment: CDR1 SGHVS and CDR2 FQNEAQ. This CDR3 is 14 amino acids long. The V and J ends lost 1 base and 7 bases respectively, with 11 bases between them. The DNA of the CDR3 is TGTGCCAGCAGCTTAGAAGGGGTCAGGCAGCCCCAGCATTTT. Protein sequence: CASSLEGVRQPQHF.

The chain couples TRBV7-4 to TRBJ1-3, with 9 bases aligning to TRBD1. The CDR3 totals 17 residues. V trimming: 1 base; J trimming: 6 bases; junction bases outside the gene matches: 10. Germline V gene sequence: CDR1 SGHVT, CDR2 SQSDAQ. This CDR3 reads CASSLECGTGKENTIYF. As DNA, the CDR3 is TGTGCCAGCAGCTTAGAATGCGGGACAGGGAAAGAAAACACCATATATTTT.

Only a few counts were recorded for this clone. The V gene is TRBV5-8, the J gene TRBJ2-1, with 12 bases that match TRBD2. CDR3 length equals 15 residues. The germline V gene has CDR1 SGHTS and CDR2 YDEGEE. The ends lost 2 bases at V and 7 bases at J; junction bases unmatched: 4. The CDR3 protein is CASSLTTSGRNEQFF. CDR3 DNA sequence: TGTGCCAGCAGCTTAACGACTAGCGGGAGAAATGAGCAGTTCTTC.